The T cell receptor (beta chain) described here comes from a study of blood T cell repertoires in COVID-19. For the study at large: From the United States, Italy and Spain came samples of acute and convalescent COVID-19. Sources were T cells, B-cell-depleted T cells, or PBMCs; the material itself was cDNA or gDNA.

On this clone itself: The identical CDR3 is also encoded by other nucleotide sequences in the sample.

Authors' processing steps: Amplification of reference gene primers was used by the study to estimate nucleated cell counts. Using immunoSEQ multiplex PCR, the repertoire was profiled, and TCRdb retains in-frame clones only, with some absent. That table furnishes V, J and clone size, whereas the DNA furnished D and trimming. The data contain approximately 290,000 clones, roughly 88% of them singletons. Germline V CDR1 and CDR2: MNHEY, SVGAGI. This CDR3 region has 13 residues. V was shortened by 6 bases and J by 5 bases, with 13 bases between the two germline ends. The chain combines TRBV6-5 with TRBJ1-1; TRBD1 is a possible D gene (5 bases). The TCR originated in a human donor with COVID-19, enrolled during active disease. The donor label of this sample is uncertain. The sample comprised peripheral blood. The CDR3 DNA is TGTGCCAGCAGCCGCGGGGGGGGAACTGAAGCTTTCTTT. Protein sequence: CASSRGGGTEAFF.